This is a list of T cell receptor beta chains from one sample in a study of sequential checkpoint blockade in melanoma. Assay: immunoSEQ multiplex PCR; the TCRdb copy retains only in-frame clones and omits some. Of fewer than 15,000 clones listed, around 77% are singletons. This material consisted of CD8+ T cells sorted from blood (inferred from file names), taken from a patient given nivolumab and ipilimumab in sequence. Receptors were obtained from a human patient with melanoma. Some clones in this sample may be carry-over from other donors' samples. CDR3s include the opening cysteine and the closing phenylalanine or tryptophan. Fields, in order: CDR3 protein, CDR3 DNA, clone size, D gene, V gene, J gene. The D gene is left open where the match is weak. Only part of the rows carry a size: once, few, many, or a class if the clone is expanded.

cdr3_aa: CASSQDRRAKNIQYF; cdr3_nt: TGCGCCAGCAGCCAAGATCGCCGGGCCAAAAACATTCAGTACTTC; clone_size: -; d_call: -; v_call: TRBV4-1; j_call: TRBJ2-4
cdr3_aa: CATFQQGRGNSPLHF; cdr3_nt: TGTGCCACCTTCCAACAGGGACGAGGTAATTCACCCCTCCACTTT; clone_size: -; d_call: -; v_call: TRBV28; j_call: TRBJ1-6
cdr3_aa: CASSIRDPSTDTQYF; cdr3_nt: TGTGCCAGCAGCATACGGGATCCCTCCACAGATACGCAGTATTTT; clone_size: once; d_call: -; v_call: TRBV4-2; j_call: TRBJ2-3
cdr3_aa: CASKEEDRINEQFF; cdr3_nt: TGTGCCAGCAAGGAGGAGGACAGGATCAATGAGCAGTTCTTC; clone_size: -; d_call: TRBD1; v_call: TRBV2; j_call: TRBJ2-1
cdr3_aa: CASSEAGGGVKETQYF; cdr3_nt: TGTGCCAGCAGTGAAGCTGGCGGTGGAGTCAAGGAGACCCAGTACTTC; clone_size: many; d_call: -; v_call: TRBV6-1; j_call: TRBJ2-5
cdr3_aa: CASSSEGYTF; cdr3_nt: TGCGCCAGCAGCTCCGAGGGCTACACCTTC; clone_size: -; d_call: -; v_call: TRBV5-1; j_call: TRBJ1-2
cdr3_aa: CASSASGDGYTF; cdr3_nt: TGTGCCAGCAGCGCCTCAGGGGATGGCTACACCTTC; clone_size: -; d_call: -; v_call: TRBV7-9; j_call: TRBJ1-2
cdr3_aa: CASSLRGTGYYEQYF; cdr3_nt: TGTGCCAGCAGTCTCAGAGGGACAGGGTACTACGAGCAGTACTTC; clone_size: -; d_call: TRBD1; v_call: TRBV27; j_call: TRBJ2-7
cdr3_aa: CAWDSNLLYGYTF; cdr3_nt: TGTGCCTGGGACTCCAACCTCCTCTATGGCTACACCTTC; clone_size: -; d_call: -; v_call: TRBV30; j_call: TRBJ1-2
cdr3_aa: CASSVTTGTNTGELFF; cdr3_nt: TGTGCCAGCAGCGTAACGACAGGGACGAACACCGGGGAGCTGTTTTTT; clone_size: -; d_call: TRBD1; v_call: TRBV9; j_call: TRBJ2-2
cdr3_aa: CASSFLPVRQYEQYF; cdr3_nt: TGTGCCAGCAGCTTTTTACCGGTCAGACAGTACGAGCAGTACTTC; clone_size: -; d_call: -; v_call: TRBV5-8; j_call: TRBJ2-7
cdr3_aa: CASSYTGVQPQHF; cdr3_nt: TGTGCCAGCAGCTACACAGGGGTTCAGCCCCAGCATTTT; clone_size: -; d_call: TRBD1; v_call: TRBV27; j_call: TRBJ1-5
cdr3_aa: CASSNSGGSHNEQFF; cdr3_nt: TGTGCCAGTAGTAATAGCGGGGGGTCTCACAATGAGCAGTTCTTC; clone_size: -; d_call: TRBD2; v_call: TRBV19; j_call: TRBJ2-1
cdr3_aa: CASSSQGGTGGFYEQYF; cdr3_nt: TGTGCCAGCAGCTCCCAAGGCGGGACAGGGGGATTCTACGAGCAGTACTTC; clone_size: once; d_call: TRBD1; v_call: TRBV7-3; j_call: TRBJ2-7
cdr3_aa: CASSAAGTENTEAFF; cdr3_nt: TGTGCCAGCAGTGCGGCCGGGACAGAGAACACTGAAGCTTTCTTT; clone_size: -; d_call: TRBD1; v_call: TRBV6-6; j_call: TRBJ1-1
cdr3_aa: CASSLSGGRNQPQHF; cdr3_nt: TGTGCCAGCAGCTTATCGGGTGGCCGCAATCAGCCCCAGCATTTT; clone_size: -; d_call: -; v_call: TRBV7-2; j_call: TRBJ1-5
cdr3_aa: CAISESGQSYGYTF; cdr3_nt: TGTGCCATCAGTGAGTCGGGACAGAGCTATGGCTACACCTTC; clone_size: -; d_call: TRBD1; v_call: TRBV10-3; j_call: TRBJ1-2
cdr3_aa: CASSQDGLDYLYF; cdr3_nt: TGCGCCAGCAGCCAAGATGGACTAGATTATCTGTATTTT; clone_size: -; d_call: TRBD2; v_call: TRBV4-3; j_call: TRBJ2-3
cdr3_aa: CASSSSGGYEQYF; cdr3_nt: TGTGCCAGCAGCTCCTCGGGTGGCTACGAGCAGTACTTC; clone_size: -; d_call: -; v_call: TRBV7-9; j_call: TRBJ2-7
cdr3_aa: CASSLWSPLLNQPQHF; cdr3_nt: TGTGCCAGCAGTTTGTGGAGCCCCCTCCTCAATCAGCCCCAGCATTTT; clone_size: -; d_call: -; v_call: TRBV28; j_call: TRBJ1-5
cdr3_aa: CASSLDSTEAFF; cdr3_nt: TGTGCCAGTAGTCTGGACAGCACTGAAGCTTTCTTT; clone_size: -; d_call: -; v_call: TRBV19; j_call: TRBJ1-1
cdr3_aa: CSVIREGGYTF; cdr3_nt: TGCAGTGTCATACGTGAGGGAGGCTACACCTTC; clone_size: -; d_call: -; v_call: TRBV20-1; j_call: TRBJ1-2
cdr3_aa: CASSVGEIHPSYEQYF; cdr3_nt: TGTGCCAGCAGCGTAGGAGAGATCCACCCCTCCTACGAGCAGTACTTC; clone_size: -; d_call: -; v_call: TRBV9; j_call: TRBJ2-7
cdr3_aa: CASSRNPKAQGLFF; cdr3_nt: TGCGCCAGCAGCCGAAACCCAAAAGCCCAGGGCCTGTTCTTC; clone_size: -; d_call: -; v_call: TRBV4-1; j_call: TRBJ2-1
cdr3_aa: CATLQGYYGYTF; cdr3_nt: TGTGCCACCTTACAGGGCTACTATGGCTACACCTTC; clone_size: -; d_call: -; v_call: TRBV19; j_call: TRBJ1-2
cdr3_aa: CASREGNTGELFF; cdr3_nt: TGTGCCAGCAGGGAGGGGAACACCGGGGAGCTGTTTTTT; clone_size: -; d_call: -; v_call: TRBV9; j_call: TRBJ2-2
cdr3_aa: CATSRDLGEAQGQYF; cdr3_nt: TGTGCCACCAGCAGAGATCTGGGGGAGGCTCAGGGGCAGTACTTC; clone_size: -; d_call: -; v_call: TRBV15; j_call: TRBJ2-7
cdr3_aa: CASTGQSPGGYTF; cdr3_nt: TGTGCCAGCACGGGACAGAGCCCGGGTGGCTACACCTTC; clone_size: -; d_call: TRBD1; v_call: TRBV5-4; j_call: TRBJ1-2
cdr3_aa: CASSPRQGNQPQHF; cdr3_nt: TGTGCCAGCAGTCCCCGACAGGGCAATCAGCCCCAGCATTTT; clone_size: -; d_call: -; v_call: TRBV28; j_call: TRBJ1-5
cdr3_aa: CASSYTHHEQYF; cdr3_nt: TGTGCCAGCAGCTACACCCACCACGAGCAGTACTTC; clone_size: -; d_call: -; v_call: TRBV13; j_call: TRBJ2-7
cdr3_aa: CASSPEGQGLYGYTF; cdr3_nt: TGTGCCAGCAGTCCTGAGGGACAGGGCCTCTATGGCTACACCTTC; clone_size: -; d_call: TRBD1; v_call: TRBV27; j_call: TRBJ1-2
cdr3_aa: CASSVGSYEQYF; cdr3_nt: TGTGCCAGCAGCGTAGGGAGTTACGAGCAGTACTTC; clone_size: -; d_call: -; v_call: TRBV9; j_call: TRBJ2-7
cdr3_aa: CASRGGAGPEQFF; cdr3_nt: TGCGCCAGCAGGGGGGGGGCGGGGCCTGAGCAGTTCTTC; clone_size: -; d_call: -; v_call: TRBV10-2; j_call: TRBJ2-1
cdr3_aa: CASSPGPGSPGEKLFF; cdr3_nt: TGCGCCAGCAGCCCCGGCCCGGGGAGCCCTGGGGAAAAACTGTTTTTT; clone_size: -; d_call: -; v_call: TRBV4-3; j_call: TRBJ1-4
cdr3_aa: CASSGSGGKTQYF; cdr3_nt: TGTGCCAGTTCCGGTTCAGGGGGGAAGACCCAGTACTTC; clone_size: -; d_call: -; v_call: TRBV19; j_call: TRBJ2-5
cdr3_aa: CASSQDRGYGYTF; cdr3_nt: TGCGCCAGCAGCCAAGATAGGGGTTATGGCTACACCTTC; clone_size: -; d_call: -; v_call: TRBV4-1; j_call: TRBJ1-2
cdr3_aa: CASSLVGGNYGYTF; cdr3_nt: TGTGCCAGCAGCTTAGTCGGGGGGAACTATGGCTACACCTTC; clone_size: few; d_call: -; v_call: TRBV7-9; j_call: TRBJ1-2
cdr3_aa: CASSLVIGTAYEQYF; cdr3_nt: TGTGCCAGCAGCTTAGTGATAGGGACAGCCTACGAGCAGTACTTC; clone_size: -; d_call: TRBD1; v_call: TRBV7-8; j_call: TRBJ2-7
cdr3_aa: CASSRDDYEQYF; cdr3_nt: TGTGCCAGCAGCCGGGATGACTACGAGCAGTACTTC; clone_size: -; d_call: -; v_call: TRBV11-3; j_call: TRBJ2-7
cdr3_aa: CASSWGGTYNEQFF; cdr3_nt: TGTGCCAGCAGTTGGGGGGGCACCTACAATGAGCAGTTCTTC; clone_size: few; d_call: -; v_call: TRBV28; j_call: TRBJ2-1
cdr3_aa: CASSRAVQETQYF; cdr3_nt: TGTGCCAGCAGCCGAGCCGTCCAAGAGACCCAGTACTTC; clone_size: -; d_call: -; v_call: TRBV7-8; j_call: TRBJ2-5
cdr3_aa: CASRLSGGAQETQYF; cdr3_nt: TGTGCCAGCAGACTCAGCGGGGGGGCACAAGAGACCCAGTACTTC; clone_size: few; d_call: TRBD2; v_call: TRBV6-6; j_call: TRBJ2-5
cdr3_aa: CASSAPSGGVYEQYF; cdr3_nt: TGTGCCAGCAGCGCCCCTAGCGGGGGGGTCTACGAGCAGTACTTC; clone_size: -; d_call: TRBD2; v_call: TRBV5-5; j_call: TRBJ2-7
cdr3_aa: CASSVRDTTYEQYF; cdr3_nt: TGTGCCAGCAGCGTCCGGGACACAACCTACGAGCAGTACTTC; clone_size: -; d_call: -; v_call: TRBV11-3; j_call: TRBJ2-7
cdr3_aa: CASSVAEMNTEAFF; cdr3_nt: TGTGCCAGCAGCGTAGCGGAGATGAACACTGAAGCTTTCTTT; clone_size: -; d_call: -; v_call: TRBV9; j_call: TRBJ1-1
cdr3_aa: CASTRGTGAAEQYF; cdr3_nt: TGTGCCAGCACACGAGGGACAGGGGCGGCCGAGCAGTACTTC; clone_size: -; d_call: TRBD1; v_call: TRBV27; j_call: TRBJ2-7
cdr3_aa: CASSLLGGGNYGYTF; cdr3_nt: TGTGCCAGCAGTTTATTGGGGGGGGGTAACTATGGCTACACCTTC; clone_size: -; d_call: -; v_call: TRBV27; j_call: TRBJ1-2
cdr3_aa: CASSQSGGSSWIGDTQYF; cdr3_nt: TGTGCCAGCAGCCAATCGGGGGGAAGTTCTTGGATAGGAGATACGCAGTATTTT; clone_size: once; d_call: TRBD2; v_call: TRBV4-2; j_call: TRBJ2-3
cdr3_aa: CAISESWTGNTGELFF; cdr3_nt: TGTGCCATCAGTGAGTCTTGGACAGGGAACACCGGGGAGCTGTTTTTT; clone_size: -; d_call: TRBD1; v_call: TRBV10-3; j_call: TRBJ2-2
cdr3_aa: CAAGHEKLFF; cdr3_nt: TGTGCCGCGGGGCACGAAAAACTGTTTTTT; clone_size: -; d_call: -; v_call: TRBV27; j_call: TRBJ1-4
cdr3_aa: CASSSRDRGQETQYF; cdr3_nt: TGTGCCAGCAGCTCCCGGGACAGGGGGCAAGAGACCCAGTACTTC; clone_size: -; d_call: TRBD1; v_call: TRBV7-9; j_call: TRBJ2-5
cdr3_aa: CAWCGDGGYGYTF; cdr3_nt: TGTGCCTGGTGCGGGGACGGGGGCTATGGCTACACCTTC; clone_size: once; d_call: -; v_call: TRBV30; j_call: TRBJ1-2
cdr3_aa: CASSYSETARGELFF; cdr3_nt: TGTGCCAGCAGCTATTCGGAGACCGCGAGGGGGGAGCTGTTTTTT; clone_size: -; d_call: -; v_call: TRBV7-9; j_call: TRBJ2-2